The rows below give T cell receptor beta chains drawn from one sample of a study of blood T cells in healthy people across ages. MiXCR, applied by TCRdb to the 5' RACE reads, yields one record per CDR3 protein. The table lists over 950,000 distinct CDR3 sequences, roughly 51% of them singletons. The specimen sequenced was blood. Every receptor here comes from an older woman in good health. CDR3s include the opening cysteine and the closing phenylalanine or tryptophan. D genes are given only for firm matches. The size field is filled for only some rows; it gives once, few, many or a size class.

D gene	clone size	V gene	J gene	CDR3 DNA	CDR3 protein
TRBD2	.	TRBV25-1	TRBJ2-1	TGTGCCAGCACCCGACTAGCGGGAGGCTCCTACAATGAGCAGTTCTTC	CASTRLAGGSYNEQFF
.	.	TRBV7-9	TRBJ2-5	TGTGCCAGCAGCTACATTAACAAAAATAGCCGCGGGACCCAGTACTTC	CASSYINKNSRGTQYF
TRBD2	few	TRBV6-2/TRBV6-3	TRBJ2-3	TGTGCCGACCGACTAGCGGGAGAGCCGTCGCAGTATTTT	CADRLAGEPSQYF
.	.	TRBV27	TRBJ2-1	TGTGCCAGCAGTCTCCAGCGTGTCCAGGTTTACAATGAGCAGTTCTTC	CASSLQRVQVYNEQFF
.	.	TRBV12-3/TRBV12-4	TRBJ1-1	TGTGCCAGCAGTTTAATAGGGACGAACACTGAAGCTTTCTTT	CASSLIGTNTEAFF
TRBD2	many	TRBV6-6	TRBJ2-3	TGTGCCAGCAGCCGGGGACTAGCGGGAGATACGCAGTATTTT	CASSRGLAGDTQYF
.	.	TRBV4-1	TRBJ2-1	TGCGCCAGCAGCCAAGGACGGTTCTCCTACAATGAGCAGTTCTTC	CASSQGRFSYNEQFF
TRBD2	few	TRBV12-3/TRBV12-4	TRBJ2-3	TGTGCCAGCAGCCTCCGGACTAGCGGGAACACAGATACGCAGTATTTT	CASSLRTSGNTDTQYF
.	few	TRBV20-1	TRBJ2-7	TGCAGTGCTAGACCCCTCACTAGGCTGAGCTCCTACGAGCAGTACTTC	CSARPLTRLSSYEQYF
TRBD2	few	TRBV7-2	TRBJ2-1	TGTGCCAGCAGACCCGCCGGACTAGTCTATGAGCAGTTCTTC	CASRPAGLVYEQFF
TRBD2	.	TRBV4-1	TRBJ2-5	TGCGCCAGCAGCCAACCGGGACTAGCGGACCAAGAGACCCAGTACTTC	CASSQPGLADQETQYF
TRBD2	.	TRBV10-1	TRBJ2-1	TGCGCCAGCAGTGAGTCCAGCGGGATGGGCAATGAGCAGTTCTTC	CASSESSGMGNEQFF
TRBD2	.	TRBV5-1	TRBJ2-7	TGCGCCAGCAGCCTCCTCCCCTCCGGGACTAGCAACGAGCAGTACTTC	CASSLLPSGTSNEQYF
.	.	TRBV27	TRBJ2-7	TGTGCCAGCAGTCCGATACGGGCAGGGGTTTACGAGCAGTACTTC	CASSPIRAGVYEQYF
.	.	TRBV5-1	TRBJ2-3	TGCGCCAGCAGCTTCCCCGGAAACAGGGACCCCCCTGAAGATACGCAGTATTTT	CASSFPGNRDPPEDTQYF
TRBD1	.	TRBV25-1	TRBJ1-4	TGTGCCAGCAGTGAGCCCGGGACAGGGTCAAATGAAAAACTGTTTTTT	CASSEPGTGSNEKLFF
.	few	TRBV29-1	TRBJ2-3	TGCAGCGTTGTTCATTTGTTCAATACGCAGTATTTT	CSVVHLFNTQYF
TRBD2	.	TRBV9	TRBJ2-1	TGTGCCAGCACCCGGGGGGACTCCTACGAGCAGTTCTTC	CASTRGDSYEQFF
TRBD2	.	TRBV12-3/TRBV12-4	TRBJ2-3	TGTGCCAGCAGTTTATTAGCGGGAGGGAAAGGCACAGATACGCAGTATTTT	CASSLLAGGKGTDTQYF
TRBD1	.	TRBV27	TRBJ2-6	TGTGCCAGTAAGGGGACAGGGGGCTCTGGGGCCAACGTCCTGACTTTC	CASKGTGGSGANVLTF
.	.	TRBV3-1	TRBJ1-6	TGTGCCAGCCGCGGCCTATCCAATTCACCCCTCCACTTT	CASRGLSNSPLHF
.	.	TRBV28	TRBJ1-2	TGTGCCAGCAGTTTACGCTCTGGCTACACCTTC	CASSLRSGYTF
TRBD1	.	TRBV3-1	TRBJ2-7	TGTGCCAGCAGCCCCAGGACAGGGGGTAGGGACGAGCAGTACTTC	CASSPRTGGRDEQYF